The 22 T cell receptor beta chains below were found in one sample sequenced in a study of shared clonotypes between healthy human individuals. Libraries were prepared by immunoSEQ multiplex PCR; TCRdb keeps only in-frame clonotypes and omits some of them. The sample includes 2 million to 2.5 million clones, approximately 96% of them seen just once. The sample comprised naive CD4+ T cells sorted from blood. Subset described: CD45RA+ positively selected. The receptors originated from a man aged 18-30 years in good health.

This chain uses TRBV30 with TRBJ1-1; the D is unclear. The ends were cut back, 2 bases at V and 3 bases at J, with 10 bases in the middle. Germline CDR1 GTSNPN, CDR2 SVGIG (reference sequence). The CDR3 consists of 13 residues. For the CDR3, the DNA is TGTGCCTGGAGTCCCGACCGTTACACTGAAGCTTTCTTT. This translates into CAWSPDRYTEAFF.

In DNA, the CDR3 is TGTGCCAGCAGCTTAGCTCCGGACCCCTCTGGAAACACCATATATTTT. It specifies CASSLAPDPSGNTIYF. The rearrangement joins TRBV11-1 to TRBJ1-3; no clear D. CDR1 SGHAT and CDR2 FQDESV come from the germline V gene (reference sequence). The CDR3 is 16 residues long. V lost 0 bases, J lost 0 bases, and 9 bases lay in between.

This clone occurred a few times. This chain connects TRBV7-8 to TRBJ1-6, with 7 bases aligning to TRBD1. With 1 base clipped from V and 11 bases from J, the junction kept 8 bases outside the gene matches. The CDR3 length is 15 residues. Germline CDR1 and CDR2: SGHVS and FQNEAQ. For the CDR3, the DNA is TGTGCCAGCAGCTTAGAGGGGGCGGGAAGGGCACCCCTCCACTTT. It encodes CASSLEGAGRAPLHF. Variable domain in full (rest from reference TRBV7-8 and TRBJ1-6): GAGVSQSPRYKVAKRGQDVALRCDPISGHVSLFWYQQALGQGPEFLTYFQNEAQLDKSGLPSDRFFAERPEGSVSTLKIQRTQQEDSAVYLCASSLEGAGRAPLHFGNGTRLTVT.

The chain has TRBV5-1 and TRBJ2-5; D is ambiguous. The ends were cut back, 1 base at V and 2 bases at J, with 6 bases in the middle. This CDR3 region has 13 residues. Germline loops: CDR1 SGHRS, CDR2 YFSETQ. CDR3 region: CASSLSEQETQYF. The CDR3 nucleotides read TGCGCCAGCAGCTTGAGCGAGCAAGAGACCCAGTACTTC.

CDR3 DNA sequence: TGTGCCAGCAGCTATAGGACGGACAGGGTGGGGGAAAAACTGTTTTTT. This gives the protein CASSYRTDRVGEKLFF. The chain combines TRBV7-9 with TRBJ1-4; the match to TRBD1 covers 8 bases. Losses at the gene ends were 4 bases for V and 8 bases for J; bases not matched to a gene: 12. There are 16 residues in the CDR3. CDR1 and CDR2 from the germline V gene are SEHNR and FQNEAQ (reference sequence).

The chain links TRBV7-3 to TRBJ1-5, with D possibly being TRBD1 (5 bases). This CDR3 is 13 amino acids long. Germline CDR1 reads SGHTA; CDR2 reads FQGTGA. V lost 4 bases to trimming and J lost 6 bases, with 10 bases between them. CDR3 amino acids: CASSSTGGQPQHF. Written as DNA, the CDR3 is TGTGCCAGCAGCTCAACCGGGGGTCAGCCCCAGCATTTT.

CDR3 DNA sequence: TGCAGCGTTGAGCATGGAGAGACCCAGTACTTC. It specifies CSVEHGETQYF. The chain has TRBV29-1 and TRBJ2-5; D is unclear. CDR1 SQVTM and CDR2 ANQGSEA come from the germline V gene. The CDR3 contains 11 residues. V was pared by 3 bases and J by 4 bases, with 6 bases between.

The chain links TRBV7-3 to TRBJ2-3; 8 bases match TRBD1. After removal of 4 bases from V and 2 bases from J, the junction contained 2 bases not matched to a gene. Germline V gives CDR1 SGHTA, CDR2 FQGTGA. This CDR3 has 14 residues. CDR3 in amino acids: CASSWDRFTDTQYF. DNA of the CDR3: TGTGCCAGCAGCTGGGACAGGTTCACAGATACGCAGTATTTT.

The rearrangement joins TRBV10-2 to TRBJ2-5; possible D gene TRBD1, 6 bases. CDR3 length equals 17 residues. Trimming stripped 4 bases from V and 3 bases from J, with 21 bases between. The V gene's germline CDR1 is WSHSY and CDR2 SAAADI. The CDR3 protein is CASSGLKQGIWEETQYF. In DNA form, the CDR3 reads TGCGCCAGCAGTGGGTTAAAACAGGGTATATGGGAAGAGACCCAGTACTTC.

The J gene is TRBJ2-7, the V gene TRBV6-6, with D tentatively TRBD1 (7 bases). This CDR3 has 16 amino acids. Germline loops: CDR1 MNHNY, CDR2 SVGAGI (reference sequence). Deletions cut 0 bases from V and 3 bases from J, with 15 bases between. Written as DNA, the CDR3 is TGTGCCAGCAGTTACTCGAAATCCAGGGGGGACTACGAGCAGTACTTC. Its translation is CASSYSKSRGDYEQYF.

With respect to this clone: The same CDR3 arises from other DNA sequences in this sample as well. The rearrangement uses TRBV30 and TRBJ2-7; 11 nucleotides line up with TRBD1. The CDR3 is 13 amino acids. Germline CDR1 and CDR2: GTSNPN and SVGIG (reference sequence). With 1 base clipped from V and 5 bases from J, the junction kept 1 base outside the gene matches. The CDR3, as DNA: TGTGCCTGGAGTGGGGACAGGGGGAACGAGCAGTACTTC. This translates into CAWSGDRGNEQYF.

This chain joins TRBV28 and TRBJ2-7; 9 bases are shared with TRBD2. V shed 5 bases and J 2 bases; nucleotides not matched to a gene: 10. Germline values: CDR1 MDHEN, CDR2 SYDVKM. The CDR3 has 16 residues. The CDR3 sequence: CASSGGASGAPYEQYF. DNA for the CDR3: TGTGCCAGCAGTGGGGGCGCTAGCGGGGCCCCCTACGAGCAGTACTTC. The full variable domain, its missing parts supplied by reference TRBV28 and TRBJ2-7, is DVKVTQSSRYLVKRTGEKVFLECVQDMDHENMFWYRQDPGLGLRLIYFSYDVKMKEKGDIPEGYSVSREKKERFSLILESASTNQTSMYLCASSGGASGAPYEQYFGPGTRLTVT.

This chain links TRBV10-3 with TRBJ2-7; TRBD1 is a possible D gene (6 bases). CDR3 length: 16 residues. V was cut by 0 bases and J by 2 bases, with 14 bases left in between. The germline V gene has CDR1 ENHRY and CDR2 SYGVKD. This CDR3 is CAISESNRVGAYEQYF. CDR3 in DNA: TGTGCCATCAGTGAGTCTAACAGGGTCGGGGCCTACGAGCAGTACTTC.

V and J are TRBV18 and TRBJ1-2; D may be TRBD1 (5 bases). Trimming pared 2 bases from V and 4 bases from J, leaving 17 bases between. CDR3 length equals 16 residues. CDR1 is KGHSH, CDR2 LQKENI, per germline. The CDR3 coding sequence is TGTGCCAGCTCACCATTGGCAGGACAACCCGCCTATGGCTACACCTTC. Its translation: CASSPLAGQPAYGYTF.

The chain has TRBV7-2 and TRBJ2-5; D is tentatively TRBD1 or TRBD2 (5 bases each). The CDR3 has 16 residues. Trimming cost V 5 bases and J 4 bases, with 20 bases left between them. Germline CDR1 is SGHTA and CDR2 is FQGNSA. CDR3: CASSQRTWDPLETQYF. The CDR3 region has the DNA TGTGCCAGCAGCCAAAGAACATGGGACCCACTAGAGACCCAGTACTTC.

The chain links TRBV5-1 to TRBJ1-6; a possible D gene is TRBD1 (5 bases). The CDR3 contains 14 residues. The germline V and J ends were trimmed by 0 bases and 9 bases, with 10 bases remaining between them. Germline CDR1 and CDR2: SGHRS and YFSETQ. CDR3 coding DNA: TGCGCCAGCAGCTTGGGAGACAGCAGTTCACCCCTCCACTTT. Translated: CASSLGDSSSPLHF. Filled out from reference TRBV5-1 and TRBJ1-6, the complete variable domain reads KAGVTQTPRYLIKTRGQQVTLSCSPISGHRSVSWYQQTPGQGLQFLFEYFSETQRNKGNFPGRFSGRQFSNSRSEMNVSTLELGDSALYLCASSLGDSSSPLHFGNGTRLTVT.

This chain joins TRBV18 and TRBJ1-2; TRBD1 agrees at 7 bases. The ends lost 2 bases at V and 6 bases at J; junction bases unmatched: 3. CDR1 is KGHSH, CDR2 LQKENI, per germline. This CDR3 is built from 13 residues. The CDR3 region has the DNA TGTGCCAGCTCACCAGAGGGGGCGGATGGCTACACCTTC. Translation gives CASSPEGADGYTF.

DNA for the CDR3: TGTGCCAGCAGCCCCGACGCGCGCGAGCAGTACTTC. Protein sequence: CASSPDAREQYF. The chain is built from TRBV6-6 and TRBJ2-7; D is unresolved. The CDR3 sequence is 12 residues long. Germline V gives CDR1 MNHNY, CDR2 SVGAGI (reference sequence). The V and J ends lost 6 bases and 6 bases respectively, with 12 bases between them.

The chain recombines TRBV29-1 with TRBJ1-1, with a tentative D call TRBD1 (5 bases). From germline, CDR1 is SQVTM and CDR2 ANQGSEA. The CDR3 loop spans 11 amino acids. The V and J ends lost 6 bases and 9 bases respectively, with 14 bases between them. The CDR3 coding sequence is TGCAGCGTCACCCAGGGACCGCAAGCTTTCTTT. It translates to CSVTQGPQAFF.

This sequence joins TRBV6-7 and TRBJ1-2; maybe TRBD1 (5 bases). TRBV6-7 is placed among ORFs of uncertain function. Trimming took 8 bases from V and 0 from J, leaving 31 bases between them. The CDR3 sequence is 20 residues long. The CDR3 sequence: CASLPTGLYWTKDPNYGYTF. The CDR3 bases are TGTGCCAGCCTCCCCACCGGATTATACTGGACAAAAGACCCTAACTATGGCTACACCTTC.

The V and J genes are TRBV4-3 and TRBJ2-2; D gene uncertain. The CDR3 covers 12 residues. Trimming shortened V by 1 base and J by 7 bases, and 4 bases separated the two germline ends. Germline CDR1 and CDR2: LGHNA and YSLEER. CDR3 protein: CASSQVFGELFF. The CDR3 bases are TGCGCCAGCAGCCAAGTGTTCGGGGAGCTGTTTTTT.

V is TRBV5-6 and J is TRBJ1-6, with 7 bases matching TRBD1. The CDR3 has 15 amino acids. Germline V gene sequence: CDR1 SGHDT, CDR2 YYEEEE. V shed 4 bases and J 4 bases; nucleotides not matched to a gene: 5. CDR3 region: CASSTPTGYNSPLHF. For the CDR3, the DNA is TGTGCCAGCAGCACACCGACAGGGTATAATTCACCCCTCCACTTT. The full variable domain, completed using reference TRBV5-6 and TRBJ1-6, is DAGVTQSPTHLIKTRGQQVTLRCSPKSGHDTVSWYQQALGQGPQFIFQYYEEEERQRGNFPDRFSGHQFPNYSSELNVNALLLGDSALYLCASSTPTGYNSPLHFGNGTRLTVT.